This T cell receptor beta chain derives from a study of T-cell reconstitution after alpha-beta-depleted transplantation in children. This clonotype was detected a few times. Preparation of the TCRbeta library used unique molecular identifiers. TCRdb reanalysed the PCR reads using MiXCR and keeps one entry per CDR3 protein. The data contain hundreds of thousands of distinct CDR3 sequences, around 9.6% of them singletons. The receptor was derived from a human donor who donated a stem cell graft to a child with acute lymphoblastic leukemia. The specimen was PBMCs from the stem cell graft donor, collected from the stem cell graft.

CDR3 in DNA: TGTGCCAGCAGTGAACGACTTTCCGGACAGCTTGAAGCTTTCTTT. The encoded protein is CASSERLSGQLEAFF. V and J are TRBV25-1 and TRBJ1-1; TRBD1 might be the D (6 bases). Looked up from germline, CDR1 is MGHDK and CDR2 is SYGVNS. V lost 2 bases and J 7 bases, leaving 17 bases between the germline ends. The CDR3 runs 15 residues. Complete variable domain (other parts from reference TRBV25-1 and TRBJ1-1): EADIYQTPRYLVIGTGKKITLECSQTMGHDKMYWYQQDPGMELHLIHYSYGVNSTEKGDLSSESTVSRIRTEHFPLTLESARPSHTSQYLCASSERLSGQLEAFFGQGTRLTVV.